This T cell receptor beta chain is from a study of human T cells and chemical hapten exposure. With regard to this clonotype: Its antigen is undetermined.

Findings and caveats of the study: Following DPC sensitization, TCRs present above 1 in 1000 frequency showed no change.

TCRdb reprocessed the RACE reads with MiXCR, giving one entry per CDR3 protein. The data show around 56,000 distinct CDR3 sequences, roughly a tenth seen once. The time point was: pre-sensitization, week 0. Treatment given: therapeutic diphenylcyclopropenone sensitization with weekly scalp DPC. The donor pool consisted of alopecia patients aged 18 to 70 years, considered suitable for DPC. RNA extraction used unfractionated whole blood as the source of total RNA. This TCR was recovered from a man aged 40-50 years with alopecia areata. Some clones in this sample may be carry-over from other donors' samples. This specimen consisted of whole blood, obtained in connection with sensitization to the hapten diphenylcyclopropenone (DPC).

The CDR3 reads CSAREEGYGYTF. CDR3 nucleotide sequence: TGCAGTGCGCGTGAAGAAGGCTATGGCTACACCTTC. This sequence joins TRBV20-1 and TRBJ1-2; no reliable D call. The CDR3 consists of 12 residues. CDR1 is DFQATT and CDR2 is SNEGSKA in the germline V gene (reference sequence). V shed 6 bases and J shed 4 bases, with 12 bases lying between them.